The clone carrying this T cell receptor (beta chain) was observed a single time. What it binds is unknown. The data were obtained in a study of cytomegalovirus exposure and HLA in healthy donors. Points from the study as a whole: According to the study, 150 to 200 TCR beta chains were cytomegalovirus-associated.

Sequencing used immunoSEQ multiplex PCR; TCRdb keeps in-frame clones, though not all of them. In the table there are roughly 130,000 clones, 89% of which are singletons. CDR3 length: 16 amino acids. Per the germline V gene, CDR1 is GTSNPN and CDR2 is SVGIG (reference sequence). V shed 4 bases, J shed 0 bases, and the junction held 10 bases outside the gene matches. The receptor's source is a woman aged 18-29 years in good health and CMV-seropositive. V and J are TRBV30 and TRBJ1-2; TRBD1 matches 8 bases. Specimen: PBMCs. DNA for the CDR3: TGTGCCTGGAACGGCAGGGGGCACCAATCTAACTATGGCTACACCTTC. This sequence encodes CAWNGRGHQSNYGYTF.